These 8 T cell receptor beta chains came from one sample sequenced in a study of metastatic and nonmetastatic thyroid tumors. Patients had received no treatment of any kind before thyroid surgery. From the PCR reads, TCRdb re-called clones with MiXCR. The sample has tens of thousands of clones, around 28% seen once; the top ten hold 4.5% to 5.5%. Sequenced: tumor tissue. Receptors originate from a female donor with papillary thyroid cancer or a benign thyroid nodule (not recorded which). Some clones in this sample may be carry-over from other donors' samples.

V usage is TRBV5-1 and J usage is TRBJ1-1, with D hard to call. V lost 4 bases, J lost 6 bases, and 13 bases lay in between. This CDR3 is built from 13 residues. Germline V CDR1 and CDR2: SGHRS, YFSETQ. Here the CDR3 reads CASSRFGSAEAFF. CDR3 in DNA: TGCGCCAGCAGCCGTTTTGGGTCGGCTGAAGCTTTCTTT.

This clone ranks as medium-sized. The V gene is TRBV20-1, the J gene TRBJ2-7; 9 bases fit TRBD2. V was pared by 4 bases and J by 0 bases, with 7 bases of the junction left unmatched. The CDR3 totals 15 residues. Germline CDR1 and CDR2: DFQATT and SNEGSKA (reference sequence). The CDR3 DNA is TGCAGTGCTACTGGAGGACTAGCGAGCTCCTACGAGCAGTACTTC. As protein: CSATGGLASSYEQYF.

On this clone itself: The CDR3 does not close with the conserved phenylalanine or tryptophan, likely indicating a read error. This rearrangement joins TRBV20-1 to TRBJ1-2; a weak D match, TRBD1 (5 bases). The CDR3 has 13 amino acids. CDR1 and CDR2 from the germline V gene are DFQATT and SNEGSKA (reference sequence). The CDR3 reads CSAITGSDYVYTS. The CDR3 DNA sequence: TGCAGTGCTATTACAGGATCGGACTATGTCTACACCTCC.

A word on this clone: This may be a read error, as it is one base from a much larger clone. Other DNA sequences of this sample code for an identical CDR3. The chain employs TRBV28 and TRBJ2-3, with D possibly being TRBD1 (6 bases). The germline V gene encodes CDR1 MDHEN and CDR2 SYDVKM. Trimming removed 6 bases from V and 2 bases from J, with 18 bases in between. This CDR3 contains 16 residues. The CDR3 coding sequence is TGTGCCAGCAGCTTTCTTCCAGGGGCTATCACAGATACGCAGTATTTT. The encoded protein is CASSFLPGAITDTQYF.

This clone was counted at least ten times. Written as DNA, the CDR3 is TGCGCCAGCAGCTCTACCCCCGGGACAGGCGTCCAAGAGACCCAGTACTTC. It translates to CASSSTPGTGVQETQYF. V gene TRBV5-1 combines with J gene TRBJ2-5; 8 nucleotides agree with TRBD1. The germline V gene encodes CDR1 SGHRS and CDR2 YFSETQ. There are 17 residues in the CDR3. Losses at the gene ends were 3 bases for V and 1 base for J; bases not matched to a gene: 11.

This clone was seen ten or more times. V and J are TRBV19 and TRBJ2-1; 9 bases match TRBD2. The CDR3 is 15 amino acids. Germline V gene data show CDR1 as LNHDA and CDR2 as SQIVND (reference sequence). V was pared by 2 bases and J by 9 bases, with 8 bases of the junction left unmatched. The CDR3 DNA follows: TGTGCCAGTAGTATAATGGGCGGGGGGGCGGCTGAGCAGTTCTTC. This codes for CASSIMGGGAAEQFF.

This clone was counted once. Written as DNA, the CDR3 is TGTGCCAGCAGCCAAGATGGGGCAGTGGCTCCCACCTTC. As protein: CASSQDGAVAPTF. The chain joins TRBV3-1 to TRBJ1-2; D possibly corresponds to TRBD1 (5 bases). Trimming cost V 0 bases and J 13 bases, with 15 bases left between them. From germline, CDR1 is LGHDT and CDR2 YNNKEL (reference sequence). CDR3 size: 13 residues.

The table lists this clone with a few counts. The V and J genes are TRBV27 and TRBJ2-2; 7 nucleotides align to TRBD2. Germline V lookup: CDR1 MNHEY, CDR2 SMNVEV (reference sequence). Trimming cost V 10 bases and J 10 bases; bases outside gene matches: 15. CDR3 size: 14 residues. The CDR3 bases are TGTGCCAACAGCCCCCGGGGAGGGCACGTGGAGCTGTTTTTT. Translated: CANSPRGGHVELFF.